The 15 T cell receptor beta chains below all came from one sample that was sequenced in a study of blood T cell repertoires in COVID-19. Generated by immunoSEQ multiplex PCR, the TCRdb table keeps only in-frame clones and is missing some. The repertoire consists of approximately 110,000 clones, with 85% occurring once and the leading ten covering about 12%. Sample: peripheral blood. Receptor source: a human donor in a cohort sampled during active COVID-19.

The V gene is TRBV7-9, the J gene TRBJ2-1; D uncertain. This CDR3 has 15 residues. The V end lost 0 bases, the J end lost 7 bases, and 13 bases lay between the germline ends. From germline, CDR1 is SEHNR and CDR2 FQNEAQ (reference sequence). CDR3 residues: CASSLAFAFTNEQFF. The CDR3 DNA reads TGTGCCAGCAGCTTAGCTTTCGCCTTTACAAATGAGCAGTTCTTC.

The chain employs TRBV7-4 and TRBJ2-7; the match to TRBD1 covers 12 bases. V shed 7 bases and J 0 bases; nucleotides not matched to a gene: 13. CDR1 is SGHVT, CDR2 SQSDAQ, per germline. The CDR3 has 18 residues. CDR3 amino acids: CASTRSGTGGFTSYEQYF. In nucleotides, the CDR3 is TGTGCCAGCACCCGATCCGGGACAGGGGGCTTCACCTCCTACGAGCAGTACTTC.

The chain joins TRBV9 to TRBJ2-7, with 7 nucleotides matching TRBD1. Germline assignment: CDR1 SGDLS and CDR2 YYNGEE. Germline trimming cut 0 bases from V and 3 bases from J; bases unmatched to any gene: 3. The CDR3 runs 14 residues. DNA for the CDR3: TGTGCCAGCAGCGTAGAAGGGGGCTTCTACGAGCAGTACTTC. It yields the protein CASSVEGGFYEQYF. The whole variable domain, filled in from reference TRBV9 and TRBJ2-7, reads DSGVTQTPKHLITATGQRVTLRCSPRSGDLSVYWYQQSLDQGLQFLIQYYNGEERAKGNILERFSAQQFPDLHSELNLSSLELGDSALYFCASSVEGGFYEQYFGPGTRLTVT.

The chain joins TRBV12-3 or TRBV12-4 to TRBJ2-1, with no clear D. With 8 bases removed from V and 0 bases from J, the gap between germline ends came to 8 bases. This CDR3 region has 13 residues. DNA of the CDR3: TGTGCCAGCTCAAGGAGCTCCTACAATGAGCAGTTCTTC. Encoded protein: CASSRSSYNEQFF.

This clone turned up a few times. The CDR3, as DNA: TGTGCCAGCAGCTCAGAGGGACTAGCGGGGGGCCGCTCCTACAATGAGCAGTTCTTC. It is translated as CASSSEGLAGGRSYNEQFF. The genes are TRBV7-3 and TRBJ2-1; 15 bases fit TRBD2. The CDR3 totals 19 residues. Trimming at V came to 4 bases and at J to 0 bases, leaving 7 bases not matched to a gene. CDR1 and CDR2 from the germline V gene are SGHTA and FQGTGA.

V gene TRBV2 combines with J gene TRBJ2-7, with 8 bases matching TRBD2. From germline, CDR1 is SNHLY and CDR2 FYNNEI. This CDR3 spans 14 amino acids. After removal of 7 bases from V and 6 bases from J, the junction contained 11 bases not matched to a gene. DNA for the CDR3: TGTGCCAGCAAATCCGGCGGGGGGACTATCGAGCAGTACTTC. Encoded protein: CASKSGGGTIEQYF.

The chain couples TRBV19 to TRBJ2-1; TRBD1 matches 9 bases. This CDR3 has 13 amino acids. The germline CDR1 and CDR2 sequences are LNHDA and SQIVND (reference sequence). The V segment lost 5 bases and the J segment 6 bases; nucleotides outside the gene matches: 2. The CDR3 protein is CASSWDRVNEQFF. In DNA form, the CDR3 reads TGTGCCAGTAGTTGGGACAGGGTCAATGAGCAGTTCTTC.

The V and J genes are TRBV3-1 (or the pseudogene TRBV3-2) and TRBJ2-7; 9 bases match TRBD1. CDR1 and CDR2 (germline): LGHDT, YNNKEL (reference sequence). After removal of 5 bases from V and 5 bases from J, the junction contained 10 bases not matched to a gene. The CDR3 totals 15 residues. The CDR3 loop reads CASSSRDRVIHEQYF. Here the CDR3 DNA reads TGTGCCAGCAGCTCCCGGGACAGGGTGATCCACGAGCAGTACTTC.

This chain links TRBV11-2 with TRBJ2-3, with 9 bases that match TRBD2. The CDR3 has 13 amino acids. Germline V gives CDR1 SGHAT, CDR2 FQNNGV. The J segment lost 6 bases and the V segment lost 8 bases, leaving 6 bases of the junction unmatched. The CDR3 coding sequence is TGTGCCAGCCTGCGGGGGGGCTATGATACGCAGTATTTT. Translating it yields CASLRGGYDTQYF.

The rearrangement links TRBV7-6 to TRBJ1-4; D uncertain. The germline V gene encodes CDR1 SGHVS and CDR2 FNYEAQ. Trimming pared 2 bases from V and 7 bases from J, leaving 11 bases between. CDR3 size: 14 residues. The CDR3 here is CASSLYPAGEKLFF. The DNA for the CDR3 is TGTGCCAGCAGCTTATACCCGGCGGGTGAAAAACTGTTTTTT.

Here the CDR3 DNA reads TGTGCCAGCAGCTTAACGTTCACCAGTGAAGCTTTCTTT. It is translated as CASSLTFTSEAFF. J is TRBJ1-1 and V is TRBV7-3; no definite D call. Germline CDR1 SGHTA, CDR2 FQGTGA. Trimming took off 0 bases at V and 7 bases at J, with 9 bases between the two ends. CDR3 length: 13 amino acids.

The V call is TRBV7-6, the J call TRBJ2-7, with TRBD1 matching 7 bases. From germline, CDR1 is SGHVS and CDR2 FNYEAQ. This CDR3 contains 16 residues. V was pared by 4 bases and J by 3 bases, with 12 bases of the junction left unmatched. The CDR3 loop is CASSSHYLGTDYEQYF. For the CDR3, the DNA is TGTGCCAGCAGCTCGCACTACCTCGGGACAGACTACGAGCAGTACTTC. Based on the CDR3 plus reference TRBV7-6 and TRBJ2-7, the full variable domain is GAGVSQSPRYKVTKRGQDVALRCDPISGHVSLYWYRQALGQGPEFLTYFNYEAQQDKSGLPNDRFSAERPEGSISTLTIQRTEQRDSAMYRCASSSHYLGTDYEQYFGPGTRLTVT.

The CDR3 loop reads CASSSLIAGGYNEQFF. The CDR3 nucleotides read TGTGCCAGCAGCTCCCTAATAGCGGGGGGCTACAATGAGCAGTTCTTC. The chain is built from TRBV7-2 and TRBJ2-1; 10 positions agree with TRBD2. The germline CDR1 and CDR2 sequences are SGHTA and FQGNSA. Trimming took 4 bases from V and 3 from J; bases not matched to a gene: 6. The CDR3 covers 16 residues.

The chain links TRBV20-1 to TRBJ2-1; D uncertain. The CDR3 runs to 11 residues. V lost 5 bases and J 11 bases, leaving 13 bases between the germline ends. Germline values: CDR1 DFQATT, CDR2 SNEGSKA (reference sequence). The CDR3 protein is CSASMSEKQFF. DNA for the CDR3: TGCAGTGCTTCCATGAGCGAGAAGCAGTTCTTC.

The chain's CDR3 is CSASGTGLFTEAFF. The CDR3 DNA reads as TGCAGTGCTAGTGGAACCGGGTTATTCACTGAAGCTTTCTTT. This rearrangement joins TRBV20-1 to TRBJ1-1; D is unresolved. The CDR3 has 14 residues. Germline V gene data show CDR1 as DFQATT and CDR2 as SNEGSKA (reference sequence). The V and J ends lost 3 bases and 4 bases respectively, with 15 bases between them.